These 24 T cell receptor beta chains originate from one sample sequenced in a study of T cell responses to AZD1222 COVID-19 vaccine. Profiling relied on immunoSEQ multiplex PCR, and the TCRdb table lists in-frame clones only, not all of them. Among roughly 130,000 clones listed, 80% to 90% were seen once. The sample here was peripheral blood, taken on day 0 of AZD1222 vaccination. The receptors were sampled from an adult in good health.

The V and J genes are TRBV5-1 and TRBJ2-7; 10 nucleotides align to TRBD1. V lost 4 bases, J lost 3 bases, and 4 bases stayed unmatched. The V gene's germline CDR1 is SGHRS and CDR2 YFSETQ. The CDR3 runs to 14 residues. CDR3 DNA: TGCGCCAGCAGCGGGGACAGGGGAAGCTACGAGCAGTACTTC. It codes for CASSGDRGSYEQYF.

This sequence joins TRBV2 and TRBJ2-1, with D possibly TRBD2 on 5 matching bases. Germline V gene data show CDR1 as SNHLY and CDR2 as FYNNEI. The CDR3 spans 15 residues. V lost 1 base and J 8 bases, leaving 15 bases between the germline ends. This chain's CDR3 is CASSEVPLTGDEQFF. The DNA for the CDR3 is TGTGCCAGCAGTGAAGTCCCACTAACCGGGGATGAGCAGTTCTTC.

This clone was counted between two and nine times. This sequence joins TRBV29-1 and TRBJ1-1, with D unclear. The CDR3 length is 11 residues. The germline V gene encodes CDR1 SQVTM and CDR2 ANQGSEA. V gave up 4 bases and J gave up 7 bases, with 10 bases separating them. The CDR3 region has the DNA TGCAGCGTTGCAGCGGACCTTGAAGCTTTCTTT. Translating it yields CSVAADLEAFF.

V gene TRBV6-4 combines with J gene TRBJ1-1; D is undetermined. The CDR3 spans 15 residues. Germline V gene sequence: CDR1 MRHNA, CDR2 SNTAGT. Trimming left V 2 bases short and J 2 bases short, with 12 bases between. CDR3 sequence reads: CASSDRAPQNTEAFF. Here the CDR3 DNA reads TGTGCCAGCAGTGACCGGGCCCCCCAAAACACTGAAGCTTTCTTT.

The V call is TRBV7-2, the J call TRBJ2-7, with unresolved D. CDR1 and CDR2 (germline): SGHTA, FQGNSA. The CDR3 runs to 14 residues. V lost 1 base to trimming and J lost 2 bases, with 9 bases between them. DNA of the CDR3: TGTGCCAGCAGCTTAGGGCGGACCCCCTACGAGCAGTACTTC. It specifies CASSLGRTPYEQYF. The variable domain in full, with the rest retrieved from reference TRBV7-2 and TRBJ2-7, is GAGVSQSPSNKVTEKGKDVELRCDPISGHTALYWYRQSLGQGLEFLIYFQGNSAPDKSGLPSDRFSAERTGGSVSTLTIQRTQQEDSAVYLCASSLGRTPYEQYFGPGTRLTVT.

The chain links TRBV5-8 to TRBJ2-7; 13 nucleotides match TRBD2. V trimming: 2 bases; J trimming: 5 bases; junction bases outside the gene matches: 4. Germline CDR1 and CDR2: SGHTS and YDEGEE. CDR3 length: 15 amino acids. The CDR3, as DNA: TGTGCCAGCAGCTTTAGGGGGACTAGCGGGAACGAGCAGTACTTC. Translated: CASSFRGTSGNEQYF.

The V and J genes are TRBV4-1 and TRBJ1-6, with 8 positions matching TRBD1. The CDR3 has 17 residues. The V gene end was trimmed by 5 bases and the J gene end by 4 bases; junction bases not matched to a gene: 10. Germline V gene lookup returns CDR1 MGHRA and CDR2 YSYEKL. CDR3 coding DNA: TGCGCCAGCAGCTCCAGCTCGGGACAGGCTTATAATTCACCCCTCCACTTT. Amino acids: CASSSSSGQAYNSPLHF.

The table lists this clone with a count of one. V usage is TRBV7-9 and J usage is TRBJ2-4; either TRBD1 or TRBD2 may supply D (5 bases each). CDR1 SEHNR and CDR2 FQNEAQ come from the germline V gene (reference sequence). The CDR3 has 15 amino acids. V was clipped by 3 bases and J by 1 base, with 10 bases between them. This CDR3 is CASSFFREAKNIQYF. In DNA form, the CDR3 reads TGTGCCAGCAGCTTCTTCAGGGAGGCCAAAAACATTCAGTACTTC.

CDR3 protein: CATSRWTGNNSPLHF. In DNA form, the CDR3 reads TGTGCCACCAGCAGGTGGACAGGGAATAATTCACCCCTCCACTTT. The chain carries TRBV15 and TRBJ1-6; 8 nucleotides line up with TRBD1. The V and J ends lost 3 bases and 5 bases, in that order; junction bases with no gene match: 3. Germline CDR1 and CDR2: LNHNV and YYDKDF (reference sequence). The CDR3 spans 15 residues.

The chain employs TRBV11-2 and TRBJ2-1, with a possible D match to TRBD1 (7 bases). Germline V gene sequence: CDR1 SGHAT, CDR2 FQNNGV. This CDR3 is 15 amino acids long. V lost 5 bases and J lost 3, with 14 bases in between. DNA of the CDR3: TGTGCCAGCAGCCGACAGGGCGGGAACTACAATGAGCAGTTCTTC. It yields the protein CASSRQGGNYNEQFF.

V gene TRBV5-4 combines with J gene TRBJ2-7; possibly TRBD1 for D (6 bases). The CDR3 covers 15 residues. V dropped 2 bases and J dropped 0 bases, with 12 bases sitting between them. Germline V gene lookup returns CDR1 SGHNT and CDR2 YYREEE (reference sequence). This CDR3 is CASSFGGLSSYEQYF. In DNA, the CDR3 is TGTGCCAGCAGCTTTGGGGGCCTGAGCTCCTACGAGCAGTACTTC.

This clone was recorded once. J is TRBJ2-6 and V is TRBV5-1; 8 bases are a match to TRBD1. The germline CDR1 and CDR2 sequences are SGHRS and YFSETQ. The CDR3 runs 19 residues. Trimming took 0 bases from V and 0 from J; bases not matched to a gene: 8. CDR3 residues: CASSLVPTGAGSGANVLTF. The CDR3 nucleotides read TGCGCCAGCAGCTTGGTCCCGACAGGGGCGGGCTCTGGGGCCAACGTCCTGACTTTC.

The rearrangement links TRBV27 to TRBJ2-1; 14 nucleotides match TRBD2. This CDR3 is built from 15 residues. Losses at the gene ends were 10 bases for V and 7 bases for J; bases not matched to a gene: 9. Germline values: CDR1 MNHEY, CDR2 SMNVEV (reference sequence). The CDR3 reads CATRLAGGPGNEQFF. CDR3 DNA sequence: TGTGCCACACGACTAGCGGGAGGGCCGGGAAATGAGCAGTTCTTC.

This chain links TRBV6-4 with TRBJ2-1, with D possibly matching TRBD1 (5 bases). CDR3 size: 13 residues. Germline V gene sequence: CDR1 MRHNA, CDR2 SNTAGT. Trimming took 5 bases from V and 9 from J, leaving 14 bases between them. The CDR3 sequence is CASSFGANGEQFF. The CDR3, as DNA: TGTGCCAGCAGTTTTGGGGCCAACGGTGAGCAGTTCTTC.

The genes are TRBV28 and TRBJ2-7; D unresolved. The germline gives CDR1 MDHEN, CDR2 SYDVKM. CDR3 length: 11 residues. Trimming left V 3 bases short and J 5 bases short, with 5 bases between. CDR3 protein: CASSFADEQYF. In DNA form, the CDR3 reads TGTGCCAGCAGTTTCGCGGACGAGCAGTACTTC.

The rearrangement uses TRBV2 and TRBJ2-7, with 11 nucleotides matching TRBD2. V dropped 8 bases and J dropped 5; count of bases not matched to a gene: 14. This CDR3 region has 16 residues. In germline, CDR1 is SNHLY, CDR2 FYNNEI. CDR3 DNA sequence: TGTGCCAGCGAGACTTTAGCGGGGGGGCTTCGCCACGAGCAGTACTTC. Amino acid sequence: CASETLAGGLRHEQYF.

The chain recombines TRBV11-2 with TRBJ2-7; D is unclear. Trimming shortened V by 0 bases and J by 3 bases, and 15 bases separated the two germline ends. Germline lookup yields CDR1 SGHAT and CDR2 FQNNGV. This CDR3 contains 16 residues. The CDR3 DNA reads TGTGCCAGCAGCTTAGAGGTTGCGCGCCGCGGCTACGAGCAGTACTTC. Amino acids: CASSLEVARRGYEQYF.

The J gene is TRBJ1-2, the V gene TRBV5-1; D not certain. Trimming took off 2 bases at V and 4 bases at J, with 9 bases between the two ends. Germline values: CDR1 SGHRS, CDR2 YFSETQ. This CDR3 has 13 residues. CDR3 sequence reads: CASSLSYGYGYTF. The DNA of the CDR3 is TGCGCCAGCAGCTTATCCTATGGCTATGGCTACACCTTC.

The chain links TRBV11-1 to TRBJ2-1; D remains ambiguous. Germline V lookup: CDR1 SGHAT, CDR2 FQDESV (reference sequence). V was trimmed by 4 bases and J by 6 bases, leaving 13 bases between them. The CDR3 length is 14 residues. The CDR3 region has the DNA TGTGCCAGCAGCTCCCCGTGGAGTACCAATGAGCAGTTCTTC. It yields the protein CASSSPWSTNEQFF.

The V gene is TRBV4-2, the J gene TRBJ2-3; 8 nucleotides line up with TRBD1. Trimming removed 4 bases from V and 2 bases from J; junction bases left unmatched: 5. Germline V gene data show CDR1 as LGHNA and CDR2 as YNFKEQ. The CDR3 is 15 amino acids. CDR3 coding DNA: TGTGCCAGCAGCCGCCCAGGGGGCACCACAGATACGCAGTATTTT. Its translation is CASSRPGGTTDTQYF.

The V call is TRBV5-1, the J call TRBJ2-7; TRBD1 matches 10 bases. With 3 bases clipped from V and 1 base from J, the junction kept 7 bases outside the gene matches. Germline assignment: CDR1 SGHRS and CDR2 YFSETQ. This CDR3 is built from 16 residues. In DNA form, the CDR3 reads TGCGCCAGCAGCTCCTGGACAGGGGGATCGTCCTACGAGCAGTACTTC. This encodes CASSSWTGGSSYEQYF.

The chain recombines TRBV12-3 or TRBV12-4 with TRBJ1-1; D remains ambiguous. V was shortened by 7 bases and J by 7 bases, with 16 bases between the two germline ends. The CDR3 totals 13 residues. CDR3 residues: CASTPNLGNEAFF. The CDR3 coding sequence is TGTGCCAGCACGCCCAACCTCGGGAATGAAGCTTTCTTT.

V gene TRBV18 combines with J gene TRBJ1-2; D perhaps matches TRBD1 (6 bases). The CDR3 has 13 amino acids. V dropped 3 bases and J dropped 2 bases, with 7 bases sitting between them. Germline values: CDR1 KGHSH, CDR2 LQKENI. The CDR3 here is CASSPDSNYGYTF. The CDR3 DNA sequence: TGTGCCAGCTCACCGGACAGCAACTATGGCTACACCTTC.

The V gene is TRBV9, the J gene TRBJ1-1; 10 bases map to TRBD1. The V gene's germline CDR1 is SGDLS and CDR2 YYNGEE. There are 15 residues in the CDR3. With V trimmed by 4 bases and J by 6 bases, 9 bases remained unmatched. CDR3 sequence reads: CASSSQPGQGPEAFF. CDR3 DNA sequence: TGTGCCAGCAGCTCCCAGCCGGGACAGGGGCCTGAAGCTTTCTTT.